Given below is one TCR beta chain in context. What it binds is not known. This sample was included in a study of T cells after yellow fever vaccination. Study summary: In the case of low-cell-number fractions, SMART-Seq v4 Ultra Low Input was used for preparation.

Study conclusions and caveats: Reappearing after the booster were most of the clones from primary vaccination (less than 98% CD4, around 88% CD8).

Template switching with 5'RACE generated the TCR cDNA and added a universal primer site and UMIs. TCRdb reprocessed the 5' RACE reads via MiXCR and lists one record per CDR3 protein. Of 300,000 or so distinct CDR3 sequences in the sample, around 8.1% are singletons; the top ten hold approximately 15%. The germline CDR1 and CDR2 sequences are SGHRS and YFSETQ. The germline V and J ends were trimmed by 2 bases and 0 bases, with 9 bases remaining between them. This CDR3 is 15 amino acids long. V gene TRBV5-1 combines with J gene TRBJ2-1; the D is unclear. The TCR originated in a young man who received the YFV17D yellow fever vaccine. The input for sequencing was PBMCs, taken about 41 days after the first yellow fever vaccination. The CDR3 coding sequence is TGCGCCAGCAGCTTAGAATCCAGCTCCTACAATGAGCAGTTCTTC. The encoded protein is CASSLESSSYNEQFF.